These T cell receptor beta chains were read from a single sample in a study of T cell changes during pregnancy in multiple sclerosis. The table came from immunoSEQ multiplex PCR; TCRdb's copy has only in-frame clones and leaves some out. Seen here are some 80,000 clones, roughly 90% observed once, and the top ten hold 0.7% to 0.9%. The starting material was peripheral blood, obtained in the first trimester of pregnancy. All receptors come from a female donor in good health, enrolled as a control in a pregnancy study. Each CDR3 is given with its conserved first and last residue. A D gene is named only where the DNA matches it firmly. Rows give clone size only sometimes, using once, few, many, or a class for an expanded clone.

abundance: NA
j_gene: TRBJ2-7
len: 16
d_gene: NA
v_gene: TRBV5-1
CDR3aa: CASSLVPPGQSYEQYF
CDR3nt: TGCGCCAGCAGCTTGGTACCCCCAGGACAGTCCTACGAGCAGTACTTC

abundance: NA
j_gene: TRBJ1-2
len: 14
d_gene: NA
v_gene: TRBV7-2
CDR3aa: CASSLLAATYGYTF
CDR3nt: TGTGCCAGCAGCTTATTGGCAGCGACCTATGGCTACACCTTC

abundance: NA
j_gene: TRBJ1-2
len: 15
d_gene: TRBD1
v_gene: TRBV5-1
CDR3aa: CASSVTGGVNYGYTF
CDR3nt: TGCGCCAGCAGCGTGACAGGGGGTGTTAACTATGGCTACACCTTC

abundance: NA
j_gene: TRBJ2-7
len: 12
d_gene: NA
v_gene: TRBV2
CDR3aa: CASIDGLYEQYF
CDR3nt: TGTGCCAGCATCGACGGACTCTACGAGCAGTACTTC

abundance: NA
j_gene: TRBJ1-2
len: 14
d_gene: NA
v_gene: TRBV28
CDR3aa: CASRSGQPKGGYTF
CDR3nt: TGTGCCAGCAGGAGTGGACAGCCCAAGGGAGGCTACACCTTC

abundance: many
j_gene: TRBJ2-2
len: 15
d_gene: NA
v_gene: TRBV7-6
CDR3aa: CASSPLPGHTGELFF
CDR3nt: TGTGCCAGCAGCCCCCTGCCAGGGCACACCGGGGAGCTGTTTTTT

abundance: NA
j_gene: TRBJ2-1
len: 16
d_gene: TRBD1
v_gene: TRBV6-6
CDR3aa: CASSYPVGTGSYEQFF
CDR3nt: TGTGCCAGCAGTTACCCGGTCGGGACAGGGTCTTATGAGCAGTTCTTC

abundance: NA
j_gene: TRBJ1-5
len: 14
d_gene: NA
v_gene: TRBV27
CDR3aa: CASSNLQINQPQHF
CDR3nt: TGTGCCAGCAGTAACCTACAGATAAATCAGCCCCAGCATTTT

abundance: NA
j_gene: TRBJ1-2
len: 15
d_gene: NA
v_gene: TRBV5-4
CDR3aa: CASSLGAGANYGYTF
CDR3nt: TGTGCCAGCAGCTTGGGGGCAGGGGCCAACTATGGCTACACCTTC

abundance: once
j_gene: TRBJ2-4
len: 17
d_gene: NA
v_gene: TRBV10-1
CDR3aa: CARFGLAARGAKNIQYF
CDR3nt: TGCGCCAGATTCGGCCTAGCGGCTAGGGGGGCCAAAAACATTCAGTACTTC

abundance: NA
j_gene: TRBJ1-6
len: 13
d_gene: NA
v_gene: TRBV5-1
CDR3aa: CASSLTGPAPLHF
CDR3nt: TGCGCCAGCAGCTTGACAGGGCCGGCACCCCTCCACTTT

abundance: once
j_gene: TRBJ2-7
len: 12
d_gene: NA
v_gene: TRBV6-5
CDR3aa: CASSFDSYEQYF
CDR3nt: TGTGCCAGCAGTTTCGACAGTTACGAGCAGTACTTC

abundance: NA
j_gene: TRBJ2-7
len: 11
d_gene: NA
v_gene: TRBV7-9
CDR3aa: CASSSTGEQYF
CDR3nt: TGTGCCAGCAGCTCTACAGGCGAGCAGTACTTC

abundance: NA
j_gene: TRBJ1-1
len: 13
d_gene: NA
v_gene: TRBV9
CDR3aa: CASSVVLAGEAFF
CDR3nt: TGTGCCAGCAGCGTAGTACTAGCCGGGGAAGCTTTCTTT

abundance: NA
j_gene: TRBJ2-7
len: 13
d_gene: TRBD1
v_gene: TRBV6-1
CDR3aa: CASTRQGFYEQYF
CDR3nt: TGTGCCAGCACCCGACAGGGTTTCTACGAGCAGTACTTC

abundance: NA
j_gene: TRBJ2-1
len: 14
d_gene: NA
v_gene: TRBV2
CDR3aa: CASIPGQIYNEQFF
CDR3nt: TGTGCCAGCATCCCCGGACAGATTTACAATGAGCAGTTCTTC

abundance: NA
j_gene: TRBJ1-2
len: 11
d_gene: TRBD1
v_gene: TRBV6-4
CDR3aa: CASRTGDGYTF
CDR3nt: TGTGCCAGCAGGACAGGGGATGGCTACACCTTC

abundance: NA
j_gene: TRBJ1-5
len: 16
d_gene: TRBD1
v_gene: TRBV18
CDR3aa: CASSQGALTSNQPQHF
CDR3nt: TGTGCCAGCTCGCAGGGGGCCTTAACCTCGAATCAGCCCCAGCATTTT

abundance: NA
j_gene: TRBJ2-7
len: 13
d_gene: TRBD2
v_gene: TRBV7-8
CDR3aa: CASSSGSSNEQYF
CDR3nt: TGTGCCAGCAGTAGCGGGAGTAGCAACGAGCAGTACTTC

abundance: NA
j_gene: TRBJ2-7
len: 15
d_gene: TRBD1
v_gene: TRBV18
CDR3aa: CASSLGQGPSYEQYF
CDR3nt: TGTGCCAGCTCACTCGGACAGGGACCCTCCTACGAGCAGTACTTC

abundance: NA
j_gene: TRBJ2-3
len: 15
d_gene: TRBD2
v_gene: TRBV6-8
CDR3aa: CASGRRGGAEDTQYF
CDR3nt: TGTGCCTCAGGTCGGCGCGGGGGGGCCGAAGATACGCAGTATTTT

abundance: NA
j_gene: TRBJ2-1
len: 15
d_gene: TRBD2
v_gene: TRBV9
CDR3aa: CASSARLAAYDEQFF
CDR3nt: TGTGCCAGCAGCGCCCGACTAGCGGCATACGATGAGCAGTTCTTC

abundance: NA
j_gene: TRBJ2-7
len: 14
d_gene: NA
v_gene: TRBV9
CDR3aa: CASSDGLGSYEQYF
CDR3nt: TGTGCCAGCAGCGACGGACTGGGTTCCTACGAGCAGTACTTC

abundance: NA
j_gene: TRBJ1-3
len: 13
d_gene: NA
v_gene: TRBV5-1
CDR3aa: CASSLAQGNTIYF
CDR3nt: TGCGCCAGCAGCTTGGCCCAGGGTAACACCATATATTTT

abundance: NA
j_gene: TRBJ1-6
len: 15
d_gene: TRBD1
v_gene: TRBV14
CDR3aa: CASSSTATGGLPLHF
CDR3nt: TGTGCCAGCAGCTCCACTGCGACAGGGGGCCTACCCCTCCACTTT

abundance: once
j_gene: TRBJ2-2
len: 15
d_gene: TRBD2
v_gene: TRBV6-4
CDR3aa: CASSYGLDSSGELFF
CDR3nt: TGTGCCAGCAGTTACGGACTAGATTCCTCGGGGGAGCTGTTTTTT

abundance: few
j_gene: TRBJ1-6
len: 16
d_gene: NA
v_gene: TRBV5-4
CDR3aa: CASSLRTGLYNSPLHF
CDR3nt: TGTGCCAGCAGCCTCCGAACAGGGCTGTATAATTCACCCCTCCACTTT

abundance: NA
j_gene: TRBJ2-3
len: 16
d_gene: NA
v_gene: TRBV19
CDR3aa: CASSPQQGLSTDTQYF
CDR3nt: TGTGCCAGTAGTCCCCAACAGGGATTGAGCACAGATACGCAGTATTTT

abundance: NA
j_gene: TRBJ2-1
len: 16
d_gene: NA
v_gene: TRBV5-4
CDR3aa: CASSGGGGVGDNEQFF
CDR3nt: TGTGCCAGCAGCGGGGGGGGCGGTGTCGGGGACAATGAGCAGTTCTTC

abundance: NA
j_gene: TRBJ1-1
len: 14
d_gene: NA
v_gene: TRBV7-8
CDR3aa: CASSFGRGNTEAFF
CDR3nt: TGTGCCAGCAGCTTCGGCAGGGGGAACACTGAAGCTTTCTTT

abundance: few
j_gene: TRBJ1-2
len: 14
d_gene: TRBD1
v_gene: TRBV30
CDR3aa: CAWSVTTGTYGYTF
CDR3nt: TGTGCCTGGAGTGTAACGACAGGGACCTATGGCTACACCTTC

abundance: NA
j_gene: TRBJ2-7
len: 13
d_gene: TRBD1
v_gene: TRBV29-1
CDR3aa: CSGGGRGQYEQYF
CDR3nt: TGCAGCGGTGGCGGCAGGGGGCAATACGAGCAGTACTTC

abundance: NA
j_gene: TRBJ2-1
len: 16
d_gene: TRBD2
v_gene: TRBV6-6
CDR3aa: CASNTWASGRNNEQFF
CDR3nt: TGTGCCAGCAACACCTGGGCTAGCGGGAGAAACAATGAGCAGTTCTTC

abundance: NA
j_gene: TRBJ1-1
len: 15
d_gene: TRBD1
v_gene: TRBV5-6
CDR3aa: CASSWRRGRGTEAFF
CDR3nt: TGTGCCAGCAGCTGGCGCAGGGGGCGAGGCACTGAAGCTTTCTTT

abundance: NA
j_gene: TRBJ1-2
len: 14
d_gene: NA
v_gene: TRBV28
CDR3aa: CASTLKDSFYGYTF
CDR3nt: TGTGCCAGCACCCTCAAAGACTCATTCTATGGCTACACCTTC

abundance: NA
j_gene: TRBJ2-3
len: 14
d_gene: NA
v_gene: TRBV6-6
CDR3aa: CASTDPVPVDTQYF
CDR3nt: TGTGCCAGCACAGATCCTGTCCCTGTAGATACGCAGTATTTT

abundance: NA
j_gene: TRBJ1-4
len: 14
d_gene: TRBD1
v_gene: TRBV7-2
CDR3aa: CASSGGTGYEKLFF
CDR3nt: TGTGCCAGCAGCGGTGGGACAGGGTATGAAAAACTGTTTTTT

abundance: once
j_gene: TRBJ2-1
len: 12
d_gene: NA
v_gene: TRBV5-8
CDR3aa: CASDPGVHEQFF
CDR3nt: TGTGCCAGCGATCCGGGAGTGCATGAGCAGTTCTTC

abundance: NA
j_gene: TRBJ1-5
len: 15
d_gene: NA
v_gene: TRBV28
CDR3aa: CASSSQSNSNQPQHF
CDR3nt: TGTGCCAGCAGTTCCCAATCCAATAGCAATCAGCCCCAGCATTTT

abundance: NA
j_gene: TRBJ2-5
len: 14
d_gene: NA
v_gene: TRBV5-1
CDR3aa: CASSPGSKGETQYF
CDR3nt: TGCGCCAGCAGCCCCGGGTCCAAGGGGGAGACCCAGTACTTC

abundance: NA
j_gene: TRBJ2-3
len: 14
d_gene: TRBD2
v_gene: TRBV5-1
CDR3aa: CASSIGGATDTQYF
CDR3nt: TGCGCCAGCTCAATCGGGGGGGCAACAGATACGCAGTATTTT

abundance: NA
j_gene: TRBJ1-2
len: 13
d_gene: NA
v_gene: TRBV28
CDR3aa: CASSSGQRYGYTF
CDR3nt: TGTGCCAGCAGTAGTGGACAGCGTTATGGCTACACCTTC

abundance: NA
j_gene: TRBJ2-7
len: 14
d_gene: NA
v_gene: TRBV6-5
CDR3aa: CASRGTFTTREQYF
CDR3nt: TGTGCCAGCAGGGGGACATTCACCACGAGGGAGCAGTACTTC

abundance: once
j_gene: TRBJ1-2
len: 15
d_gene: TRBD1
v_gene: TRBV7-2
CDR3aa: CASSLNTGGLRGYTF
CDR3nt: TGTGCCAGCAGCTTAAACACAGGGGGTTTGCGGGGCTACACCTTC

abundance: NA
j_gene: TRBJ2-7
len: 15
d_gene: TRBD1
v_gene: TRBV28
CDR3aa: CASSRTGTGGYEQYF
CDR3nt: TGTGCCAGCAGCCGTACTGGGACAGGGGGCTACGAGCAGTACTTC

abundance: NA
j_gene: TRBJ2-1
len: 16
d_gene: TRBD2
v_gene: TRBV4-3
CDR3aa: CASSQGGSGVYNEQFF
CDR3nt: TGCGCCAGCAGCCAGGGGGGGTCGGGGGTATACAATGAGCAGTTCTTC

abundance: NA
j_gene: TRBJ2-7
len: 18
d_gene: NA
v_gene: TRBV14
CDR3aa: CASSQSAGGPTPSYEQYF
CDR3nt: TGTGCCAGCAGCCAATCTGCCGGAGGACCGACACCCTCCTACGAGCAGTACTTC

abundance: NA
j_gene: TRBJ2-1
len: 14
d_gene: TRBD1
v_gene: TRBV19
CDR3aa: CASSMIGGINEQFF
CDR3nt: TGTGCCAGTAGTATGATAGGGGGCATCAATGAGCAGTTCTTC

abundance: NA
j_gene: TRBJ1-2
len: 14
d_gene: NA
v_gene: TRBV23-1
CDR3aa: CASSREAFLYGYTF
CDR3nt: TGCGCCAGCAGTCGGGAGGCGTTTCTATATGGCTACACCTTC

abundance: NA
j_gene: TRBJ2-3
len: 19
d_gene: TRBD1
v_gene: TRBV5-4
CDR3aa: CASSRGQGRGSGLTDTQYF
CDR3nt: TGTGCCAGCAGCCGGGGACAGGGCAGGGGTAGCGGCCTTACAGATACGCAGTATTTT